Described below is a single T cell receptor (beta chain) sequence and its context. This clonotype was recorded many times. Its antigen is still unknown. Nothing much larger sits one base from this clone, and base qualities are not available. TCR beta VDJ combination and CDR3 sequence profiling used genomic DNA as the template. An Illumina HiSeq 2000 was used for TCR repertoire sequencing. The published analysis was carried out like this. Repertoire assessment relied on Simpson's diversity index, CDR3 size and DJ length profiles, and TRBV/TRBJ rearrangement plots. The most abundant DNA sequence in the deep sequencing data was taken as the immunodominant clone. CDR3 amino acid sequences were screened for sharing across subjects and compared with published repertoires and the VDJdb database. TCRdb took the public reads, trimmed them with fastp at Q25, ran MiXCR for clone calling and kept in-frame beta chains. Every entry covers one CDR3 protein and lists the most common genes and DNA from its rows. The V and J calls follow TCRdb's processing rather than the paper's. The sample table shows fewer than 250,000 distinct CDR3 sequences, and less than 70% are seen once. 15% to 20% of the sample lies in the top ten.

The entry originates in a study of CD8+CD57+ T cells in acquired aplastic anemia (dated by TCRdb to the late 2010s). In the study overall: A mean of 3.2 ug of DNA, ranging from roughly 0.18 to 30 ug, was extracted from sorted CD4+ and CD8+ cells. Healthy donor samples averaged about 9.8 million reads for CD4+ and about 11 million for CD8+ cells.

The study deep-sequenced TCR repertoires of sorted CD4+ and CD8+ blood T cells from severe aplastic anemia patients and healthy subjects. Ficoll-Paque density gradient centrifugation was used to isolate peripheral blood mononuclear cells. Before DNA extraction, CD4+ and CD8+ T cells were sorted by FACS or by magnetic beads. The paper as a whole reports these results and caveats: Between patients and healthy controls, no significant difference in CD8+ Simpson's diversity was found (P=0.060). Although some 28 CD8+ CDR3 sequences were shared by patients and controls, these sequences appeared highly expressed in patients and within the immunodominant clones of patients.

The source of this sequence is a human donor in good health, serving as a control. Material: sorted CD4+, CD8+, or CD8+CD57+ T cells (not recorded which) from PBMCs.

Here is the DNA: TGTGCCACCAGTGACGGGATACAGCCCCAGCATTTT. It translates to CATSDGIQPQHF. This sequence uses TRBV24-1 and TRBJ1-5; no D segment can be confidently identified. The junction carries 7 bases between V and J, which are trimmed by 4 bases and 7 bases respectively. CDR1 and CDR2 (KGHDR, SFDVKD) derive from the germline V gene. There are 12 amino acids in the CDR3, from cysteine to phenylalanine inclusive. The read is trimmed to its CDR3 DNA, 36 bases read in frame from base 1.